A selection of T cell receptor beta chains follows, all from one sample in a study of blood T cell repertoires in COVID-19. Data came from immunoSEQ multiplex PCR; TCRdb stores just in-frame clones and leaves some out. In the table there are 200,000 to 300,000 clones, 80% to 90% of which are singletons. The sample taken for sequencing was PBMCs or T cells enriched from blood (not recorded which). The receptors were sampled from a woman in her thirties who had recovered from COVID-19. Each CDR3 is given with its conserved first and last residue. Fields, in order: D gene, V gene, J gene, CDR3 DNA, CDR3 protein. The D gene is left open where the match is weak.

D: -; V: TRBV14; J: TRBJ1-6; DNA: TGTGCCAGCAGCCAAGATCGACTGCCCAATTCACCCCTCCACTTT; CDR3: CASSQDRLPNSPLHF
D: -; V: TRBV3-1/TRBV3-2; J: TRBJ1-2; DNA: TGTGCCAGCAGCCAAGATGGGCGGGCCTACACCTTC; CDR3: CASSQDGRAYTF
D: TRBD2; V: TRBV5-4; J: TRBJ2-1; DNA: TGTGCCAGCAGCTCGTCTAGCGGGAGCTCCTACAATGAGCAGTTCTTC; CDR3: CASSSSSGSSYNEQFF
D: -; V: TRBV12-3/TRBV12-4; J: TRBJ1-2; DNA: TGTGCCAGCAGTTTAGGGCACTATGGCTACACCTTC; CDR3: CASSLGHYGYTF
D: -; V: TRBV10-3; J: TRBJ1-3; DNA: TGTGCCATCAGTAGGACAGCCAGCGCGGGAAACACCATATATTTT; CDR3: CAISRTASAGNTIYF
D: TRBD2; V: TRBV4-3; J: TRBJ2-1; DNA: TGCGCCAGCAGCCAAGGGCGGCTAGCGGGAGTTGAGCAGTTCTTC; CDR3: CASSQGRLAGVEQFF
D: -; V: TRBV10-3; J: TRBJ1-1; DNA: TGTGCCATCAGTGAGATAGACACTGAAGCTTTCTTT; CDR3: CAISEIDTEAFF
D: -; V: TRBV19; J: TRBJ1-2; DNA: TGTGCCAGTACCTCCGGTTGGGCGAATGGCTACACCTTC; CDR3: CASTSGWANGYTF
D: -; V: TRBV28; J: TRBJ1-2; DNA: TGTGCCAGCAGCCTGAACAGGGCAGCGGTGGGTAGGGGCGGCTACACCTTC; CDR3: CASSLNRAAVGRGGYTF
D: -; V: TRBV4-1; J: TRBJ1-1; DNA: TGCGCCAGCAGCCAAGGTAGCGCGCGGGGGAACACTGAAGCTTTCTTT; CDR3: CASSQGSARGNTEAFF